The clone carrying this T cell receptor beta chain appeared many times. The data derive from a study of blood T cells in healthy people across ages. Germline V gene sequence: CDR1 DFQATT, CDR2 SNEGSKA (reference sequence). CDR3 length: 17 amino acids. Losses at the gene ends were 0 bases for V and 8 bases for J; bases not matched to a gene: 16. Primers used in a second PCR of roughly 6 to 11 cycles were a sample-barcoded 5' primer and a J-beta primer mix. TCRdb reanalysed the 5' RACE reads using MiXCR and keeps one entry per CDR3 protein. Of about 570,000 distinct CDR3 sequences detected, 27% appear once; the ten largest clones hold roughly 20%.

The clonotype was recovered from a woman in her 70s in good health. The rearrangement joins TRBV20-1 to TRBJ1-2; TRBD1 agrees at 9 bases. Sequenced: blood. CDR3 nucleotides: TGCAGTGCTAGAGATCGTCCCGGGACAGGGCCCTCGGGGGGCTACACCTTC. Translated, it gives CSARDRPGTGPSGGYTF.